A single sample gave rise to the 32 T cell receptor beta chains below, sequenced in a study of shared clonotypes between healthy human individuals (dated by TCRdb to 2020 to 2021). For the CD8 naive samples, CD45RO-negative cells were positively selected for CCR7, yielding a CD45RA+CCR7+ population from which TemRA cells were excluded. The receptor library was made with the immunoSEQ multiplex PCR assay. TCRdb took this table from immuneACCESS and kept in-frame rearrangements with V and J called. Such tables lack part of the clones; where checked against another copy, unresolved V genes explain under half of the gap, and the rest is unexplained. The sample has about 2.2 million clones on record, approximately 92% of them singletons. The top ten constitute around 1.7% of the sample. The sequencing input was naive CD8+ T cells from PBMCs. Per the publication, the cell subset or site label means: CD45RA+CCR7+. These TCRs come from a man between 18 and 29 years old in good health. Some clones in this sample may be carry-over from other donors' samples.

This rearrangement joins TRBV7-6 to TRBJ2-5, with a possible D match to TRBD2 (5 bases). V was cut by 6 bases and J by 4 bases, with 18 bases left in between. The CDR3 length is 15 residues. Per germline, CDR1 SGHVS and CDR2 FNYEAQ. CDR3 sequence: CASSDRGGLRETQYF. The CDR3 DNA follows: TGTGCCAGCAGTGATCGGGGTGGTCTTAGAGAGACCCAGTACTTC. Using reference TRBV7-6 and TRBJ2-5 for the parts outside the CDR3, the full variable domain is GAGVSQSPRYKVTKRGQDVALRCDPISGHVSLYWYRQALGQGPEFLTYFNYEAQQDKSGLPNDRFSAERPEGSISTLTIQRTEQRDSAMYRCASSDRGGLRETQYFGPGTRLLVL.

About this clone: Other DNA sequences in this sample translate to the same CDR3. For the CDR3, the DNA is TGCGCCAGCAGCCAAGATTCGGGAAATCAGCCCCAGCATTTT. As protein: CASSQDSGNQPQHF. The chain has TRBV4-1 and TRBJ1-5; no firm D call. CDR1 and CDR2 (germline): MGHRA, YSYEKL. Trimming shortened V by 0 bases and J by 4 bases, and 7 bases separated the two germline ends. This CDR3 is 14 amino acids long.

The chain joins TRBV28 to TRBJ1-6, with D unclear. In germline, CDR1 is MDHEN, CDR2 SYDVKM. The CDR3 covers 11 residues. V lost 3 bases, J lost 10 bases, and 4 bases lay in between. The CDR3 reads CASSFTSPLHF. The CDR3 nucleotides read TGTGCCAGCAGTTTTACCTCACCCCTCCACTTT.

This chain connects TRBV4-3 to TRBJ2-1; 10 bases align to TRBD2. Germline trimming cut 4 bases from V and 9 bases from J; bases unmatched to any gene: 15. Germline V gives CDR1 LGHNA, CDR2 YSLEER. The CDR3 runs 17 residues. CDR3: CASSPHGSGRAVGEQFF. The DNA for the CDR3 is TGCGCCAGCAGCCCACACGGGAGCGGGAGGGCCGTTGGTGAGCAGTTCTTC.

The chain carries TRBV6-1 and TRBJ2-4, with TRBD1 matching 7 bases. The germline gives CDR1 MNHNS, CDR2 SASEGT. The CDR3 runs 16 residues. The ends lost 0 bases at V and 8 bases at J; junction bases unmatched: 10. CDR3: CASSEAQPDRWDIQYF. The CDR3 DNA follows: TGTGCCAGCAGTGAAGCGCAACCGGACAGGTGGGACATTCAGTACTTC.

The V and J genes are TRBV18 and TRBJ2-7; TRBD2 is a possible D gene (5 bases). The CDR3 consists of 14 residues. CDR1 and CDR2 (germline): KGHSH, LQKENI. Trimming pared 3 bases from V and 2 bases from J, leaving 11 bases between. DNA of the CDR3: TGTGCCAGCTCACCTGTCGAGGGAACCTACGAGCAGTACTTC. Translated: CASSPVEGTYEQYF.

This sequence joins TRBV28 and TRBJ2-1; D remains ambiguous. The CDR3 length is 16 residues. Trimming took 2 bases from V and 4 from J, leaving 15 bases between them. The V gene's germline CDR1 is MDHEN and CDR2 SYDVKM. This CDR3 is CASSLGPTTAYNEQFF. The DNA for the CDR3 is TGTGCCAGCAGTTTAGGCCCGACGACGGCGTACAATGAGCAGTTCTTC.

The rearrangement joins TRBV30 to TRBJ2-2, with D possibly being TRBD1 or TRBD2 (5 bases each). Germline CDR1 is GTSNPN and CDR2 is SVGIG (reference sequence). The CDR3 extends over 17 amino acids. V was shortened by 6 bases and J by 0 bases, with 20 bases between the two germline ends. The CDR3 protein is CACNPDPEGPNTGELFF. As DNA, the CDR3 is TGTGCCTGCAACCCAGACCCCGAGGGGCCGAACACCGGGGAGCTGTTTTTT.

The J gene is TRBJ2-1, the V gene TRBV4-3; D gene ambiguous. V gave up 0 bases and J gave up 5 bases, with 14 bases separating them. The CDR3 is 16 amino acids. Germline CDR1 and CDR2: LGHNA and YSLEER. CDR3 nucleotides: TGCGCCAGCAGCCAAGACAGCAGGAACCCGAACAATGAGCAGTTCTTC. Residues: CASSQDSRNPNNEQFF.

V is TRBV5-1 and J is TRBJ2-7; D is uncertain. The germline V gene encodes CDR1 SGHRS and CDR2 YFSETQ. The CDR3 contains 13 residues. Trimming left V 0 bases short and J 4 bases short, with 8 bases between. The CDR3 sequence: CASSLVADYEQYF. The CDR3 DNA reads TGCGCCAGCAGCTTGGTGGCGGATTACGAGCAGTACTTC.

This chain uses TRBV30 with TRBJ2-7; maybe TRBD2 (6 bases). CDR1 GTSNPN and CDR2 SVGIG come from the germline V gene (reference sequence). V was cut by 3 bases and J by 0 bases, with 9 bases left in between. The CDR3 has 13 residues. CDR3 sequence: CAWRFGGSYEQYF. The CDR3 nucleotides read TGTGCCTGGAGATTCGGGGGCTCCTACGAGCAGTACTTC.

In this sample, this clone turned up once. The chain carries TRBV11-2 and TRBJ2-1, with 11 bases identical to TRBD2. V trimming: 4 bases; J trimming: 4 bases; junction bases outside the gene matches: 3. The germline CDR1 and CDR2 sequences are SGHAT and FQNNGV. The CDR3 totals 15 residues. Written as DNA, the CDR3 is TGTGCCAGCAGCTACGGGACTAGCGGATACAATGAGCAGTTCTTC. This encodes CASSYGTSGYNEQFF.

The chain links TRBV29-1 to TRBJ2-1; possible D gene TRBD2, 6 bases. V was cut by 6 bases and J by 2 bases, with 11 bases left in between. CDR1 is SQVTM, CDR2 ANQGSEA, per germline. This CDR3 has 13 residues. This CDR3 reads CSVVSGPYNEQFF. CDR3 coding DNA: TGCAGCGTCGTTAGCGGCCCCTACAATGAGCAGTTCTTC.

The V and J genes are TRBV19 and TRBJ2-1; D is ambiguous. CDR3 length equals 13 residues. CDR1 LNHDA and CDR2 SQIVND come from the germline V gene (reference sequence). V lost 4 bases to trimming and J lost 7 bases, with 11 bases between them. CDR3 protein: CASSTFIRNEQFF. In nucleotides, the CDR3 is TGTGCCAGTAGTACCTTCATTCGGAATGAGCAGTTCTTC. The variable domain in full, completed from reference TRBV19 and TRBJ2-1, reads DGGITQSPKYLFRKEGQNVTLSCEQNLNHDAMYWYRQDPGQGLRLIYYSQIVNDFQKGDIAEGYSVSREKKESFPLTVTSAQKNPTAFYLCASSTFIRNEQFFGPGTRLTVL.

V and J are TRBV13 and TRBJ1-4; tentatively, D is TRBD1 (6 bases). The germline V and J ends were trimmed by 5 bases and 8 bases, with 24 bases remaining between them. The germline V gene encodes CDR1 PRHDT and CDR2 FYEKMQ (reference sequence). The CDR3 has 17 amino acids. Written as DNA, the CDR3 is TGTGCCAGCAGCACCCGGACAGAGAAGAACTTGGGCGAAAAACTGTTTTTT. This encodes CASSTRTEKNLGEKLFF.

The rearrangement joins TRBV2 to TRBJ2-1, with 9 bases matching TRBD2. The V gene's germline CDR1 is SNHLY and CDR2 FYNNEI. This CDR3 has 15 amino acids. V trimming: 4 bases; J trimming: 3 bases; junction bases outside the gene matches: 4. CDR3 in DNA: TGTGCCAGCAGTGTCTCTAGCGGGGTCTACAATGAGCAGTTCTTC. Translation gives CASSVSSGVYNEQFF.

This chain links TRBV27 with TRBJ2-7; TRBD2 aligns across 12 bases. This CDR3 has 17 amino acids. J gave up 2 bases and V 5 bases, and 10 bases lay outside the gene matches. Germline assignment: CDR1 MNHEY and CDR2 SMNVEV (reference sequence). CDR3 residues: CASSHPGLAGQPYEQYF. The DNA for the CDR3 is TGTGCCAGCAGTCATCCCGGACTAGCGGGACAACCCTACGAGCAGTACTTC.

This chain joins TRBV27 and TRBJ2-2, with D perhaps matching TRBD2 (6 bases). The germline V gene encodes CDR1 MNHEY and CDR2 SMNVEV (reference sequence). The CDR3 is made up of 15 amino acids. Deletions cut 7 bases from V and 4 bases from J, with 16 bases between. The CDR3 reads CASKYYAGGTGELFF. The CDR3 nucleotides read TGTGCCAGCAAATATTACGCCGGGGGCACCGGGGAGCTGTTTTTT.

This chain connects TRBV4-1 to TRBJ2-7; TRBD2 aligns across 13 bases. Germline V gives CDR1 MGHRA, CDR2 YSYEKL. CDR3 length: 18 amino acids. After removal of 1 base from V and 1 base from J, the junction contained 7 bases not matched to a gene. DNA of the CDR3: TGCGCCAGCAGCCAAGTGGGACTAGCGGGACTGGATTCCTACGAGCAGTACTTC. This codes for CASSQVGLAGLDSYEQYF.

As for this clone: Distinct nucleotide sequences in the sample also encode this CDR3. The chain recombines TRBV10-3 with TRBJ1-5; TRBD1 is a possible D gene (5 bases). There are 13 residues in the CDR3. Deletions cut 4 bases from V and 7 bases from J, with 11 bases between. Germline values: CDR1 ENHRY, CDR2 SYGVKD. The DNA of the CDR3 is TGTGCCATCAGTGCATCGGGGGGACAGCCCCAGCATTTT. It yields the protein CAISASGGQPQHF.

This sequence joins TRBV30 and TRBJ1-4; D remains unclear. The CDR3 consists of 15 residues. Germline V CDR1 and CDR2: GTSNPN, SVGIG (reference sequence). The germline V and J ends were trimmed by 3 bases and 8 bases, with 19 bases remaining between them. The CDR3 loop is CAWRRTALIGEKLFF. The DNA for the CDR3 is TGTGCCTGGAGGAGGACGGCTCTGATCGGGGAAAAACTGTTTTTT.

For the CDR3, the DNA is TGTGCCAGCAGCGCTGACATTAAGGAGCTGTTTTTT. Translating gives CASSADIKELFF. V gene TRBV9 combines with J gene TRBJ2-2, with D uncertain. The CDR3 loop spans 12 amino acids. V was pared by 3 bases and J by 10 bases, with 10 bases between. Germline V gene sequence: CDR1 SGDLS, CDR2 YYNGEE.

The V gene is TRBV6-5, the J gene TRBJ1-1; no definite D call. The CDR3 is 15 amino acids. In germline, CDR1 is MNHEY, CDR2 SVGAGI. Trimming took off 6 bases at V and 0 bases at J, with 14 bases between the two ends. CDR3 sequence reads: CASRKLGQMNTEAFF. In DNA, the CDR3 is TGTGCCAGCAGAAAACTAGGGCAGATGAACACTGAAGCTTTCTTT.

The chain carries TRBV29-1 and TRBJ2-7; the D gene could be TRBD1 or TRBD2 (7 bases each). This CDR3 comprises 13 residues. Between the trimmed V and J ends, which lost 6 bases and 2 bases, there was a span of 14 bases. CDR1 and CDR2 (germline): SQVTM, ANQGSEA. The CDR3 protein is CSVTTGTTYEQYF. CDR3 in DNA: TGCAGCGTGACGACAGGGACTACCTACGAGCAGTACTTC.

This chain joins TRBV27 and TRBJ2-2; 7 bases are a match to TRBD2. Germline-derived CDR1 and CDR2 are MNHEY and SMNVEV (reference sequence). This CDR3 is built from 16 residues. With 5 bases clipped from V and 6 bases from J, the junction kept 12 bases outside the gene matches. In nucleotides, the CDR3 is TGTGCCAGCAGTGCGGGGGACCACCTCTTTTCCGGGGAGCTGTTTTTT. Its translation: CASSAGDHLFSGELFF.

The chain carries TRBV5-1 and TRBJ2-7; 8 positions match TRBD2. The junction had 8 bases not matched to a gene; V was cut back by 3 bases and J by 6 bases. Per germline, CDR1 SGHRS and CDR2 YFSETQ. This CDR3 is built from 14 residues. CDR3 sequence: CASSSSGAGGEQYF. CDR3 sequence (DNA): TGCGCCAGCAGCTCCTCGGGGGCGGGAGGCGAGCAGTACTTC.

The chain couples TRBV5-1 to TRBJ2-1, with 14 bases identical to TRBD2. CDR1 SGHRS and CDR2 YFSETQ come from the germline V gene. The CDR3 runs to 18 residues. V dropped 4 bases and J dropped 8; count of bases not matched to a gene: 14. The CDR3 region has the DNA TGCGCCAGCAGCCACTCGACTAGCGGGAGGGCCGGTGGGGATGAGCAGTTCTTC. Translating gives CASSHSTSGRAGGDEQFF.

For the CDR3, the DNA is TGTGCCAGCAGTTTATACGGGGGCTACACCTTC. This codes for CASSLYGGYTF. J is TRBJ1-2 and V is TRBV28; no clear D gene. Germline V lookup: CDR1 MDHEN, CDR2 SYDVKM. V lost 1 base to trimming and J lost 8 bases, with 5 bases between them. The length of the CDR3 is 11 residues.

J is TRBJ2-4 and V is TRBV7-9; D unresolved. This CDR3 contains 13 residues. V gave up 0 bases and J gave up 14 bases, with 14 bases separating them. Germline CDR1 is SEHNR and CDR2 is FQNEAQ (reference sequence). CDR3 sequence: CASSLALEEYKYF. CDR3 DNA: TGTGCCAGCAGCTTAGCGCTCGAGGAATATAAGTACTTC.

The V call is TRBV7-2, the J call TRBJ2-5; tentative D call: TRBD1 (5 bases). This CDR3 spans 15 amino acids. Germline assignment: CDR1 SGHTA and CDR2 FQGNSA. V lost 1 base and J lost 4, with 13 bases in between. Here the CDR3 DNA reads TGTGCCAGCAGCTTAGGAAGCAGGGCGGTAGAGACCCAGTACTTC. It specifies CASSLGSRAVETQYF.

The genes are TRBV6-1 and TRBJ2-7, with TRBD1 matching over 10 bases. The V gene end was trimmed by 3 bases and the J gene end by 2 bases; junction bases not matched to a gene: 13. Germline CDR1 reads MNHNS; CDR2 reads SASEGT. The CDR3 has 18 residues. The CDR3 loop is CASSDLGDRGLSPYEQYF. CDR3 DNA sequence: TGTGCCAGCAGTGACCTCGGGGACAGGGGTCTGTCTCCCTACGAGCAGTACTTC.

This sequence joins TRBV10-3 and TRBJ1-1; D not resolved. The CDR3 spans 15 residues. Trimming shortened V by 2 bases and J by 1 base, and 11 bases separated the two germline ends. The germline CDR1 and CDR2 sequences are ENHRY and SYGVKD. The CDR3 DNA is TGTGCCATCAGTGAGGGTTACAGCCAGAACACTGAAGCTTTCTTT. As protein: CAISEGYSQNTEAFF.